The 8 T cell receptor beta chains below were found in one sample sequenced in a study of identical twins. Using its own MiXCR run on the 5' RACE reads, TCRdb lists one record per CDR3 protein. The sample records 400,000 or so distinct CDR3 sequences, roughly 9% being singletons. Specimen: naive T cells sorted from blood. The receptors stem from a woman in her 50s in good health.

This chain joins TRBV14 and TRBJ2-5; D uncertain. The CDR3 loop spans 15 amino acids. Deletions cut 0 bases from V and 5 bases from J, with 13 bases between. From germline, CDR1 is SGHDN and CDR2 FVKESK. CDR3 amino acids: CASSQDRVSRETQYF. The CDR3 coding sequence is TGTGCCAGCAGCCAAGATCGAGTATCTCGGGAGACCCAGTACTTC.

The rearrangement joins TRBV4-1 to TRBJ2-5; 7 nucleotides line up with TRBD1. From germline, CDR1 is MGHRA and CDR2 YSYEKL. Trimming at V came to 2 bases and at J to 3 bases, leaving 6 bases not matched to a gene. CDR3 length: 15 amino acids. CDR3 loop: CASSQSHGTEETQYF. CDR3 DNA sequence: TGCGCCAGCAGCCAATCCCACGGGACAGAAGAGACCCAGTACTTC.

This chain joins TRBV12-3 or TRBV12-4 and TRBJ2-3, with 13 nucleotides matching TRBD2. With 5 bases clipped from V and 6 bases from J, the junction kept 8 bases outside the gene matches. The length of the CDR3 is 16 residues. CDR3 in DNA: TGTGCCAGCAGTGGGACTAGCGGGATGGTCGCGGATACGCAGTATTTT. Translating it yields CASSGTSGMVADTQYF.

This clonotype has more than one count but fewer than ten. The chain links TRBV7-9 to TRBJ2-1; TRBD2 matches at 14 bases. The germline V gene encodes CDR1 SEHNR and CDR2 FQNEAQ (reference sequence). V shed 6 bases, J shed 7 bases, and the junction held 8 bases outside the gene matches. The length of the CDR3 is 16 residues. This CDR3 is CASRGGLAGDVNEQFF. The CDR3, as DNA: TGTGCCAGCAGGGGGGGACTAGCGGGAGATGTGAATGAGCAGTTCTTC.

Details on this clonotype: A read error likely explains this, since a far larger clone differs by one base. The chain uses TRBV7-9 and TRBJ2-5; D is undetermined. Germline V gene data show CDR1 as SEHNR and CDR2 as FQNEAQ (reference sequence). This CDR3 contains 11 residues. Trimming took 4 bases from V and 2 from J, leaving 2 bases between them. CDR3 nucleotides: TGTGCCAGCAGCTGGCAAGAGACCCAGTACTTC. Translating gives CASSWQETQYF. Full variable domain (missing parts from reference TRBV7-9 and TRBJ2-5): DTGVSQNPRHKITKRGQNVTFRCDPISEHNRLYWYRQTLGQGPEFLTYFQNEAQLEKSRLLSDRFSAERPKGSFSTLEIQRTEQGDSAMYLCASSWQETQYFGPGTRLLVL.

The rearrangement joins TRBV12-3 or TRBV12-4 to TRBJ2-1; 12 bases match TRBD2. CDR3 length: 16 amino acids. V was clipped by 5 bases and J by 4 bases; unmatched bases: 6. CDR3 DNA sequence: TGTGCCAGCAGTCCCCGACTAGCGGGAGAGTACAATGAGCAGTTCTTC. Translation: CASSPRLAGEYNEQFF.

This clonotype has more than one count but fewer than ten. This chain connects TRBV20-1 to TRBJ2-5; D remains ambiguous. The germline gives CDR1 DFQATT, CDR2 SNEGSKA (reference sequence). Trimming shortened V by 0 bases and J by 3 bases, and 8 bases separated the two germline ends. This CDR3 spans 13 amino acids. DNA of the CDR3: TGCAGTGCTAGAGAGGAAGGAAAAGAGACCCAGTACTTC. Translated: CSAREEGKETQYF.

This clonotype was seen repeatedly, ten times or more. The chain has TRBV5-1 and TRBJ2-7, with D tentatively TRBD2 (5 bases). Germline V gene data show CDR1 as SGHRS and CDR2 as YFSETQ. V was clipped by 0 bases and J by 4 bases, with 11 bases between them. The CDR3 is 14 amino acids. The CDR3 loop is CASSLGLTPYEQYF. The CDR3 DNA follows: TGCGCCAGCAGCTTGGGACTAACCCCTTACGAGCAGTACTTC.